This T cell receptor beta chain was sequenced in a study of blood T cell repertoires in COVID-19 (dated by TCRdb to between 2020 and 2021). Study-wide context: The collaborator samples originated in the United States, Italy and Spain and spanned the acute and convalescent phases of COVID-19. The material from the prospective study consisted of cDNA or gDNA derived from T cells, B-cell-depleted T cells, or PBMCs. Subjects who had been exposed to COVID-19, were actively infected with it, or had recovered from it provided the deeply sampled blood TCRbeta repertoires that made up the dataset. The repertoires were made available in a free public database intended to serve as a resource for research on the immune response to SARS-CoV-2. Samples came from the ongoing ImmuneRACE study (first 160 participants) plus 1,254 subjects from 6 global collaborators. The sample metadata nearly always contained a de-identified subject ID, COVID-19 status, age in years and sex. Where HLA class I and class II types were available, the types were taken from metadata supplied by the sample provider, not from assay-based typing.

What the study reported, not specific to this receptor: Clinical and demographic metadata were provided uncurated, with the amount varying by source and participant.

Of note for this clone: There is no known antigen for this receptor. The input lacks base qualities; no much larger clone sits a single base away.

TCRbeta CDR3 regions were amplified from genomic DNA using the immunoSEQ Assay, a bias-controlled multiplex PCR. From the authors' description of their analysis: Within the assay, amplification of reference gene primers was used to estimate how many nucleated cells each sample contained. To quantify the absolute abundance of each unique TCRbeta CDR3 rearrangement, sequence reads were collapsed and filtered. Productive Simpson clonality was computed per sample as the square root of Simpson's diversity index over productive rearrangements. Entries here come from immuneACCESS through TCRdb and include only in-frame sequences with V and J called. Some clones fail to appear in such tables; in the studies checked, an unresolved V gene covers under half of the shortfall, and the cause of the remainder is unknown. The V and J calls and the clone size are those of that table, but D and trimming were determined from the DNA. Counted in this sample were around 200,000 clones; roughly four fifths of them appeared once. Roughly 6.3% of the sample lies in the top ten.

Collaborating institutions collected whole blood in K2EDTA tubes following their own protocols. Collaborator samples were shipped for TCRbeta analysis as frozen whole blood, isolated PBMCs, or DNA extracted from either sample type. Per the germline V gene, SGHRS is the CDR1 and YFSETQ is the CDR2. V lost 0 bases and J lost 4 bases; the stretch between them is 10 bases long. The CDR3 contains 14 residues, cysteine and phenylalanine counted. Only the CDR3 part of the read is kept: 42 bases, read in frame from the first base. This receptor chain uses TRBV5-1 and TRBJ1-1; confidence is insufficient to name the D gene. The receptor comes from a human donor in a cohort sampled during active COVID-19. Source material: peripheral blood. The base sequence is TGCGCCAGCAGCTTGGGCATCCGGGGCACTGAAGCTTTCTTT. Its translation is CASSLGIRGTEAFF.